These 23 T cell receptor beta chains share one sample of origin, sequenced in a study of T cell repertoires in cytomegalovirus infection (dated by TCRdb to about 2019). The label giving this sample's treatment or condition can be read as: in vitro stimulation with specific CMV peptide epitopes to enrich CMV-specific T cells. The antigens these receptors bind are not known. Sequencing relied on an Illumina HiSeq 1500. Using fastp trimming at Q25 and MiXCR clonotype assembly, TCRdb reanalyzed the public sequencing data and kept in-frame beta chains. One record per CDR3 amino acid sequence lists the most common genes and DNA. This sample lists fewer than 950,000 distinct CDR3 sequences; 32% were detected once. The ten largest make up around 12% of the sample. This specimen was cultured CD8+ T cells from PBMCs, taken from culture after CMV antigen stimulation. Source of these receptors: a human donor in good health (CMV status not recorded). Some clones in this sample may be carry-over from other donors' samples.

The rearrangement links TRBV6-1 to TRBJ1-2; D gene uncertain. The CDR3 totals 13 residues. Looked up from germline, CDR1 is MNHNS and CDR2 is SASEGT. V dropped 5 bases and J dropped 4 bases, with 11 bases sitting between them. The chain's CDR3 is CASSSLESYGYTF. CDR3 DNA: TGTGCCAGCAGTTCCCTGGAGTCCTATGGCTACACCTTC.

J is TRBJ2-2 and V is TRBV20-1; 7 nucleotides line up with TRBD1. From germline, CDR1 is DFQATT and CDR2 SNEGSKA (reference sequence). Trimming cost V 6 bases and J 6 bases; bases outside gene matches: 10. This CDR3 contains 14 residues. The CDR3 reads CSAKRDRRPGELFF. CDR3 nucleotide sequence: TGCAGTGCCAAACGGGACAGACGGCCCGGGGAGCTGTTTTTT.

The chain has TRBV2 and TRBJ1-5, with D possibly matching TRBD1 (5 bases). Germline values: CDR1 SNHLY, CDR2 FYNNEI. There are 16 residues in the CDR3. V gave up 4 bases and J gave up 0 bases, with 13 bases separating them. This CDR3 is CASSGRGSYSNQPQHF. CDR3 in DNA: TGTGCCAGCAGTGGACGGGGCAGCTATAGCAATCAGCCCCAGCATTTT.

V gene TRBV3-1 combines with J gene TRBJ2-3; perhaps TRBD1 as D (5 bases). V gave up 1 base and J gave up 3 bases, with 11 bases separating them. The CDR3 contains 15 residues. Germline loops: CDR1 LGHDT, CDR2 YNNKEL (reference sequence). The CDR3 loop reads CASSQGVRETDTQYF. As DNA, the CDR3 is TGTGCCAGCAGCCAAGGCGTCAGGGAAACAGATACGCAGTATTTT.

The rearrangement links TRBV12-3 or TRBV12-4 to TRBJ2-4; 7 nucleotides match TRBD2. This CDR3 is built from 18 residues. Unmatched junction bases numbered 11, after V lost 3 bases and J lost 0 bases. The CDR3 nucleotides read TGTGCCAGCAGTTTTAACTTGCGGGGGTCCCTAGCCAAAAACATTCAGTACTTC. Translation: CASSFNLRGSLAKNIQYF.

In its sample, this clonotype was seen a few times. CDR3 amino acids: CASNPGQGRDEQFF. The CDR3 nucleotides are TGTGCCAGCAACCCGGGACAGGGTAGGGATGAGCAGTTCTTC. The chain joins TRBV7-9 to TRBJ2-1; 9 bases align to TRBD1. The trim removed 7 bases at V and 8 bases at J, leaving 9 bases unmatched. The germline V gene encodes CDR1 SEHNR and CDR2 FQNEAQ (reference sequence). The CDR3 spans 14 residues.

This clonotype was seen a handful of times. The CDR3 coding sequence is TGTGCCAGCACCCCGGACAGGGAGGGGAATCAGCCCCAGCATTTT. Encoded protein: CASTPDREGNQPQHF. The chain recombines TRBV27 with TRBJ1-5; 8 positions agree with TRBD1. The CDR3 spans 15 residues. Germline lookup yields CDR1 MNHEY and CDR2 SMNVEV (reference sequence). Trimming at V came to 7 bases and at J to 4 bases, leaving 9 bases not matched to a gene.

V is TRBV10-2 and J is TRBJ2-3; TRBD1 agrees at 7 bases. From germline, CDR1 is WSHSY and CDR2 SAAADI. V shed 6 bases and J 7 bases; nucleotides not matched to a gene: 7. The CDR3 extends over 13 amino acids. CDR3 residues: CASSQGVANTQYF. In DNA form, the CDR3 reads TGCGCCAGCAGCCAGGGGGTCGCAAATACGCAGTATTTT.

Ten or more counts support this clonotype. V is TRBV7-6 and J is TRBJ2-1; a weak D match, TRBD2 (6 bases). Trimming pared 7 bases from V and 5 bases from J, leaving 18 bases between. The CDR3 is 15 residues long. Germline-derived CDR1 and CDR2 are SGHVS and FNYEAQ. As DNA, the CDR3 is TGTGCCAGCACCCCTAGCCGGGGACTCCACAATGAGCAGTTCTTC. This codes for CASTPSRGLHNEQFF. Filled out from reference TRBV7-6 and TRBJ2-1, the complete variable domain reads GAGVSQSPRYKVTKRGQDVALRCDPISGHVSLYWYRQALGQGPEFLTYFNYEAQQDKSGLPNDRFSAERPEGSISTLTIQRTEQRDSAMYRCASTPSRGLHNEQFFGPGTRLTVL.

This chain connects TRBV7-9 to TRBJ1-5, with D perhaps TRBD1 (5 bases). The CDR3 sequence is 16 residues long. CDR1 is SEHNR and CDR2 is FQNEAQ in the germline V gene (reference sequence). V was cut by 1 base and J by 2 bases, with 12 bases left in between. CDR3 nucleotides: TGTGCCAGCAGCTTAGATGCGGGGGACGGCAATCAGCCCCAGCATTTT. Protein product: CASSLDAGDGNQPQHF.

This clonotype was counted only a few times. The chain links TRBV4-1 to TRBJ2-1; 11 nucleotides agree with TRBD1. V dropped 1 base and J dropped 4; count of bases not matched to a gene: 6. Germline CDR1 MGHRA, CDR2 YSYEKL. This CDR3 is built from 17 residues. In DNA form, the CDR3 reads TGCGCCAGCAGCCAAGGGGGAGGACAGGGGGCTTACAATGAGCAGTTCTTC. The encoded protein is CASSQGGGQGAYNEQFF.

The chain uses TRBV7-9 and TRBJ1-1; a possible D gene is TRBD1 (6 bases). Germline lookup yields CDR1 SEHNR and CDR2 FQNEAQ (reference sequence). Trimming removed 5 bases at V and 0 bases at J, with 16 bases between. This CDR3 region has 16 residues. Here the CDR3 DNA reads TGTGCCAGCAGCCCTGGACAGCCAACCCTGAACACTGAAGCTTTCTTT. Translated: CASSPGQPTLNTEAFF.

Points on this clonotype: One junction end disagrees with the germline gene, perhaps due to a read error. The genes are TRBV7-4 and TRBJ1-2; a weak D match, TRBD1 (5 bases). The germline V gene has CDR1 SGHVT and CDR2 SQSDAQ. The CDR3 has 14 residues. CDR3 DNA: TGTGCCAGCAGACCTAGTTCAGGGTACTATGGCTACTCCTTC. Translated: CASRPSSGYYGYSF.

V gene TRBV2 combines with J gene TRBJ2-7; 10 nucleotides agree with TRBD2. Germline V gives CDR1 SNHLY, CDR2 FYNNEI. The CDR3 runs to 13 residues. Trimming removed 6 bases from V and 5 bases from J; junction bases left unmatched: 4. The CDR3 here is CASSRSGGDEQYF. In DNA, the CDR3 is TGTGCCAGCAGCCGAAGCGGGGGGGACGAGCAGTACTTC. Full variable domain (rest looked up from reference TRBV2 and TRBJ2-7): EPEVTQTPSHQVTQMGQEVILRCVPISNHLYFYWYRQILGQKVEFLVSFYNNEISEKSEIFDDQFSVERPDGSNFTLKIRSTKLEDSAMYFCASSRSGGDEQYFGPGTRLTVT.

To note about this clonotype: Being one base from a much bigger clone, this may be a read error. The V call is TRBV7-2, the J call TRBJ2-2, with 8 bases lining up with TRBD1. The germline V gene has CDR1 SGHTA and CDR2 FQGNSA. CDR3 size: 15 residues. The CDR3 DNA reads as TGTGTCAGCAGCACCAGGACAGGGTGGACCGGGGAGCTGTTTTTT. Amino acid sequence: CVSSTRTGWTGELFF.

The J gene is TRBJ1-1, the V gene TRBV28; 7 nucleotides agree with TRBD1. The junction had 11 bases not matched to a gene; V was cut back by 3 bases and J by 7 bases. The CDR3 has 15 amino acids. Germline lookup yields CDR1 MDHEN and CDR2 SYDVKM. Here the CDR3 reads CASSLSLGQAYEAFF. The CDR3 coding sequence is TGTGCCAGCAGTTTGTCGCTCGGACAGGCCTATGAAGCTTTCTTT.

This clonotype was detected only a few times. The CDR3 loop is CATSRDPRGAQVPDTQYF. The CDR3 DNA reads as TGTGCCACCAGCAGAGATCCCAGGGGGGCCCAAGTGCCAGATACGCAGTATTTT. This sequence joins TRBV15 and TRBJ2-3, with D maybe TRBD1 (7 bases). From germline, CDR1 is LNHNV and CDR2 YYDKDF (reference sequence). V was shortened by 0 bases and J by 4 bases, with 20 bases between the two germline ends. The CDR3 totals 18 residues.

This clonotype was counted between two and nine times. The DNA for the CDR3 is TGTGCCAGCAGCACGTCGCTTGGGCCCCTTGGCAATGAGCAGTTCTTC. Translating gives CASSTSLGPLGNEQFF. The chain couples TRBV5-6 to TRBJ2-1; D is undetermined. Trimming stripped 4 bases from V and 6 bases from J, with 20 bases between. Germline V CDR1 and CDR2: SGHDT, YYEEEE. The CDR3 loop spans 16 amino acids.

The chain couples TRBV20-1 to TRBJ2-7; TRBD1 aligns across 9 bases. Germline CDR1 DFQATT, CDR2 SNEGSKA (reference sequence). The CDR3 totals 15 residues. Trimming cost V 6 bases and J 5 bases; bases outside gene matches: 14. Written as DNA, the CDR3 is TGCAGTGCCCAGAGTGCACGGGACAGGGTAGACGAGCAGTACGTC. This translates into CSAQSARDRVDEQYV.

This clonotype came up many times. The chain joins TRBV7-6 to TRBJ1-5; D remains ambiguous. Trimming shortened V by 7 bases and J by 5 bases, and 9 bases separated the two germline ends. The CDR3 contains 12 residues. The germline V gene encodes CDR1 SGHVS and CDR2 FNYEAQ. The CDR3 nucleotides are TGTGCCAGCACCAACCCCTATCAGCCCCAGCATTTT. It translates to CASTNPYQPQHF.

This clonotype was recorded many times. The chain has TRBV27 and TRBJ2-5; D gene ambiguous. The CDR3 sequence is 11 residues long. Germline V gene data show CDR1 as MNHEY and CDR2 as SMNVEV (reference sequence). The V end lost 4 bases, the J end lost 4 bases, and 4 bases lay between the germline ends. The CDR3 reads CASSYRETQYF. The CDR3 bases are TGTGCCAGCAGTTACAGAGAGACCCAGTACTTC.

V and J are TRBV7-8 and TRBJ1-3; no firm D call. V was trimmed by 8 bases and J by 3 bases, leaving 5 bases between them. This CDR3 contains 11 residues. Looked up from germline, CDR1 is SGHVS and CDR2 is FQNEAQ. The CDR3 DNA reads as TGTGCCAGCGGTTATGGAAACACCATATATTTT. It specifies CASGYGNTIYF.

This clonotype was counted a single time. This chain joins TRBV12-3 or TRBV12-4 and TRBJ1-2; no reliable D call. Trimming removed 4 bases from V and 4 bases from J, with 10 bases in between. The CDR3 has 13 residues. The CDR3 sequence: CASSSGSSYGYTF. In DNA form, the CDR3 reads TGTGCCAGCAGTTCTGGCAGTTCCTATGGCTACACCTTC.